The clone carrying this TCR beta chain was seen a few times. The antigen is undetermined. TCRdb redid the calling of the 5' RACE reads with MiXCR, one entry per CDR3 protein. The sample gives approximately 300,000 distinct CDR3 sequences, over 10% of which show up once; less than 0.55% is in the top ten. The sample is drawn from a study of T cells after yellow fever vaccination. Study-wide results and caveats: Although most clonotypes did not, a small share appeared in both CD4 and CD8 compartments.

This CDR3 has 15 amino acids. Germline V lookup: CDR1 SGHRS, CDR2 YFSETQ. The V end lost 1 base, the J end lost 3 bases, and 11 bases lay between the germline ends. The rearrangement joins TRBV5-1 to TRBJ2-1; D could derive from TRBD1 or TRBD2 (5 bases each). This sequence was found in a man aged 25 to 40 who received the YFV17D yellow fever vaccine. The sequencing here drew on CD4+ T cells sorted from PBMCs, taken 45 days after the yellow fever booster vaccination. CDR3 region: CASSLPAGSYNEQFF. CDR3 nucleotide sequence: TGCGCCAGCAGCTTGCCAGCAGGGAGCTACAATGAGCAGTTCTTC. The full variable domain, with the rest looked up from reference TRBV5-1 and TRBJ2-1, is KAGVTQTPRYLIKTRGQQVTLSCSPISGHRSVSWYQQTPGQGLQFLFEYFSETQRNKGNFPGRFSGRQFSNSRSEMNVSTLELGDSALYLCASSLPAGSYNEQFFGPGTRLTVL.